Listed below are T cell receptor beta chains from one sample, sequenced in a study of cytomegalovirus exposure and HLA in healthy donors. This table comes from immunoSEQ multiplex PCR, and its TCRdb copy is limited to in-frame clones, with some not included. The table includes roughly 250,000 clones, around 87% detected once. Sequences were obtained from PBMCs. The receptors come from a man in his late teens or twenties in good health and CMV-seronegative. Both conserved end residues are part of each CDR3. A D gene is named only where the DNA matches it firmly. Rows give clone size only sometimes, using once, few, many, or a class for an expanded clone.

CDR3nt	CDR3aa	v_gene	j_gene	d_gene	abundance
TGTGCCAGCAGCTTCCGGGACAGGGGACCAGATACGCAGTATTTT	CASSFRDRGPDTQYF	TRBV7-6	TRBJ2-3	TRBD1	once
TGTGCCTGGGTCGGTCCCCGGCTAGCGGACATGAATACGCAGTATTTT	CAWVGPRLADMNTQYF	TRBV30	TRBJ2-3	TRBD2	-
TGTGCCAGTAAGTCGGGCTCCTACAATGAGCAGTTCTTC	CASKSGSYNEQFF	TRBV6-1	TRBJ2-1	-	-
TGCAGCGTTGGGACACAGGGCGACTATGGCTACACCTTC	CSVGTQGDYGYTF	TRBV29-1	TRBJ1-2	-	-
TGTGCCATCTCTATTTCGGGGGGGACCACAGATACGCAGTATTTT	CAISISGGTTDTQYF	TRBV10-3	TRBJ2-3	TRBD2	once
TGTGCCAGCAGTTATGGCAGGGTTGAGACCCAGTACTTC	CASSYGRVETQYF	TRBV6-5	TRBJ2-5	-	-
TGTGCCAGCAGCATCGGACTAGCGGGGGTATACACCGGGGAGCTGTTTTTT	CASSIGLAGVYTGELFF	TRBV11-2	TRBJ2-2	TRBD2	once
TGTGCCAGTAGTTTGCCCGGCGGGAGGAAGTGGCGAGAGCAGTTCTTC	CASSLPGGRKWREQFF	TRBV19	TRBJ2-1	TRBD2	-
TGTGCCAGCAGTAGCGACCAAGAGACCCAGTACTTC	CASSSDQETQYF	TRBV2	TRBJ2-5	-	once
TGCGCCAGCAGCTTGGAGACAGGGGGCTACGAGCAGTACTTC	CASSLETGGYEQYF	TRBV5-1	TRBJ2-7	TRBD1	-
TGTGCCAGCAGCTTGGGGGGGGGCCTAATGAACACTGAAGCTTTCTTT	CASSLGGGLMNTEAFF	TRBV5-4	TRBJ1-1	-	once
TGTGCCAGCAGCTTGAGCCCTTGGGCAGGGGGCTACAATGAGCAGTTCTTC	CASSLSPWAGGYNEQFF	TRBV11-3	TRBJ2-1	TRBD1	-
TGTGCCAGCAGCCAAGACCGGAGCTCCTACGAGCAGTACTTC	CASSQDRSSYEQYF	TRBV4-2	TRBJ2-7	-	-
TGTGCCAGCCAGACGGGACAGGGTGTCTACGAGCAGTACTTC	CASQTGQGVYEQYF	TRBV6-1	TRBJ2-7	TRBD1	-
TGTGCCAGCAGCACAGTCCTCTCGGAAAAACTGTTTTTT	CASSTVLSEKLFF	TRBV5-6	TRBJ1-4	-	-
TGCGCCAGCAGCTACGGACAGGGGGCCGGGGGAGACGAGCAGTACTTC	CASSYGQGAGGDEQYF	TRBV5-1	TRBJ2-7	TRBD1	many
TGTGCCAGCAGCTTGGAAGGAGGTGCCATCTATGGCTACACCTTC	CASSLEGGAIYGYTF	TRBV5-5	TRBJ1-2	-	-
TGTGCCAGCAGCTTAGCCGGTTCCGGGGAGCTGTTTTTT	CASSLAGSGELFF	TRBV7-7	TRBJ2-2	-	-
TGTGCCAGCTCACCAAGTGACAGTCGGGGCTACACCTTC	CASSPSDSRGYTF	TRBV18	TRBJ1-2	-	few
TGTGCCAGCAGTTTTAACCCCCGGGACAGCTCTGGGGCCAACGTCCTGACTTTC	CASSFNPRDSSGANVLTF	TRBV27	TRBJ2-6	TRBD1	-
TGTGCCAGCAGCTTGACTAGTGGTTGGAGCCACGAGCAGTACTTC	CASSLTSGWSHEQYF	TRBV7-2	TRBJ2-7	-	-
TGTGCCAGCAGGACCAGACAGGGTGTCAACCAGCCCCAGCATTTT	CASRTRQGVNQPQHF	TRBV27	TRBJ1-5	TRBD1	-
TGTGCCACCAGCAGAGAACGACAGCGGGATGGCTACACCTTC	CATSRERQRDGYTF	TRBV15	TRBJ1-2	-	once
TGTGCCAGCAGCATCGATTCGGGTAGAACGTATGGCTACACCTTC	CASSIDSGRTYGYTF	TRBV5-4	TRBJ1-2	-	-
TGTGCCAGCAGCTTAGGGCGGGCCCTCCTCTTCGGTCAACGCGAGCAGTACTTC	CASSLGRALLFGQREQYF	TRBV7-9	TRBJ2-7	-	-
TGTGCCAGCAGTTTGGCACAGTCTCCCTATGGCTACACCTTC	CASSLAQSPYGYTF	TRBV27	TRBJ1-2	-	-
TGTGCCAGCTCACCAGGGACTGCGGAGTTCTTC	CASSPGTAEFF	TRBV18	TRBJ2-1	-	once
TGTGCCAGCAGCTTCGGCGGGAACCAAAATGAGCAGTTCTTC	CASSFGGNQNEQFF	TRBV7-6	TRBJ2-1	-	-
TGTGCCAACCAACAAACGACAGGGCGGGAAACTGAAGCTTTCTTT	CANQQTTGRETEAFF	TRBV2	TRBJ1-1	TRBD1	-
TGCGCCAGCAGCTTGGGGGGCTCTCCCGCATATGGCTACACCTTC	CASSLGGSPAYGYTF	TRBV5-1	TRBJ1-2	-	-
TGCGCCAGCAGCCCCCACGGACAGGCAACCGGGGAGCTGTTTTTT	CASSPHGQATGELFF	TRBV4-1	TRBJ2-2	TRBD1	-
TGCGCCAGCAGCCAATCGGAGGGAAACACTGAAGCTTTCTTT	CASSQSEGNTEAFF	TRBV4-1	TRBJ1-1	-	-
TGTGCCACCAGCAGAGATCGAGCTATAGCGGGAGGGCCAGGGTTCTTC	CATSRDRAIAGGPGFF	TRBV15	TRBJ2-1	TRBD2	-
TGCGCCAGCAGCTTGGACTCCCTTGGGAGCTCCTACAATGAGCAGTTCTTC	CASSLDSLGSSYNEQFF	TRBV5-1	TRBJ2-1	-	once
TGTGCCAGCAGCTTCCCGGGGACAAAAATATACGAGCAGTACTTC	CASSFPGTKIYEQYF	TRBV7-2	TRBJ2-7	-	once
TGTGCCAGCAGCTCGAGACAGGGGACTAATGAAAAACTGTTTTTT	CASSSRQGTNEKLFF	TRBV5-4	TRBJ1-4	TRBD1	-
TGTGCCAGCAGCCAAAACTCCTATAATTCACCCCTCCACTTT	CASSQNSYNSPLHF	TRBV28	TRBJ1-6	-	-
TGTGCCAGCACCTCTTCGTTCAATCAGCCCCAGCATTTT	CASTSSFNQPQHF	TRBV2	TRBJ1-5	-	-
TGTGCCAGCAGTTTATCCGGGTTGGGAGGGCAGCCCCAGCATTTT	CASSLSGLGGQPQHF	TRBV28	TRBJ1-5	-	-
TGTGCCAGCAGGGTACTAGCAGAGGAGACCCAGTACTTC	CASRVLAEETQYF	TRBV7-9	TRBJ2-5	-	-
TGTGCCAGCAGTGCTCCGGGACTAGCGGGAGGGCTGGGGGAGCAGTTCTTC	CASSAPGLAGGLGEQFF	TRBV25-1	TRBJ2-1	TRBD2	-
TGCAGCGTCACCCCAGCGGGCACCACCTACGAGCAGTACTTC	CSVTPAGTTYEQYF	TRBV29-1	TRBJ2-7	-	-
TGTGCCAGCAGCCTACTGCGGGGGGTGAACAATGAGCAGTTCTTC	CASSLLRGVNNEQFF	TRBV28	TRBJ2-1	TRBD2	-
TGTGCCAGCAGCCCGCGGACAGGGGGCACAGATACGCAGTATTTT	CASSPRTGGTDTQYF	TRBV7-9	TRBJ2-3	TRBD1	-
TGCGCCAGCAGCGTAGCGGGAGTCGTCTCCTACAATGAGCAGTTCTTC	CASSVAGVVSYNEQFF	TRBV5-1	TRBJ2-1	TRBD2	-
TGCGCCAGCAGCTCCCCCGGGGACGAGCAGTACTTC	CASSSPGDEQYF	TRBV5-1	TRBJ2-7	-	-
TGTGCCAGCAGCTACAGCGGGACAGGCCTAGAGACCCAGTACTTC	CASSYSGTGLETQYF	TRBV6-6	TRBJ2-5	-	-
TGTGCCAGCAGTCCTCGGTCCTACGAGCAGTACTTC	CASSPRSYEQYF	TRBV6-5	TRBJ2-7	-	-
TGCGCCAGCAGCCAATCGAGATTTACAGGGACGGACGAGCAGTACTTC	CASSQSRFTGTDEQYF	TRBV4-3	TRBJ2-7	-	-
TGCGCCAGCAGCTGCAGACAGGAAAACCTCCATCAGCCCCAGCATTTT	CASSCRQENLHQPQHF	TRBV5-1	TRBJ1-5	-	once
TGCGCCAGCAGCCAAGGGGGCGGGACGTTAGCTAACTATGGCTACACCTTC	CASSQGGGTLANYGYTF	TRBV4-3	TRBJ1-2	-	-
TGTGCCAGCAGTTCGGGACAGAACACTGAAGCTTTCTTT	CASSSGQNTEAFF	TRBV28	TRBJ1-1	-	-
TGTGCCAGCAGCCCCGCCAGGGGACTATCCTACGAGCAGTACTTC	CASSPARGLSYEQYF	TRBV9	TRBJ2-7	-	-
TGTGCCAGCAGCCTATCCGACACCATATATTTT	CASSLSDTIYF	TRBV7-9	TRBJ1-3	-	-
TGTGCCAGCAGCGTAGGACAGAACTATGGCTACACCTTC	CASSVGQNYGYTF	TRBV7-9	TRBJ1-2	-	-
TGTGCCAGCAGCGGCAACAAGATAACCGGGGAGCTGTTTTTT	CASSGNKITGELFF	TRBV7-8	TRBJ2-2	-	-
TGCGCCAGCAGCCAGGCCCCCCGGACAGGGGGAAACACCATATATTTT	CASSQAPRTGGNTIYF	TRBV4-1	TRBJ1-3	TRBD1	-
TGTGCCAGCAAACCTATGAACACCGGGGAGCTGTTTTTT	CASKPMNTGELFF	TRBV6-1	TRBJ2-2	-	-
TGTGCCAGCAGTGATACAGGATCCTACGAGCAGTACTTC	CASSDTGSYEQYF	TRBV25-1	TRBJ2-7	-	-